The clone carrying this T cell receptor beta chain has a count of ten or more. The sample belongs to a study of T-cell reconstitution after alpha-beta-depleted transplantation in children. Unique molecular identifiers were incorporated into the prepared TCRbeta library. TCRdb passed the PCR reads through MiXCR, listing each CDR3 protein once. This table has approximately 210,000 distinct CDR3 sequences, more than 12% appearing once. Trimming took 10 bases from V and 1 from J, leaving 20 bases between them. This CDR3 comprises 15 residues. Germline V gene data show CDR1 as ENHRY and CDR2 as SYGVKD. This chain uses TRBV10-3 with TRBJ2-7, with D possibly being TRBD2 (6 bases). This clonotype originated in a human donor who donated a stem cell graft to a child with acute lymphoblastic leukemia. Sequencing used PBMCs from the stem cell graft donor, obtained from the stem cell graft. Here the CDR3 DNA reads TGTGCCACCAACCTTCGGGACCGGGGGTCCTACGAGCAGTACTTC. It translates to CATNLRDRGSYEQYF.